This T cell receptor beta chain was observed in a study of CD8 T cells in ankylosing spondylitis. Points from the study as a whole: It appeared that ankylosing spondylitis blood was characterized by a TCR beta motif of roughly 8 highly homologous variants.

This clonotype was seen a few times. The antigen is not known. Each CDR3 protein is one row after TCRdb ran MiXCR on the 5' RACE reads. In the table there are some 800,000 distinct CDR3 sequences, roughly 12% of which are singletons. This clonotype was obtained from a male donor with ankylosing spondylitis. The sequencing input was blood, either unsorted or a sorted T cell fraction (not recorded which).

The CDR3: CASSQDIRSATNEKLFF. Written as DNA, the CDR3 is TGTGCCAGCAGCCAAGATATCCGGAGCGCAACTAATGAAAAACTGTTTTTT. The chain links TRBV4-2 to TRBJ1-4, with unresolved D. Germline CDR1 LGHNA, CDR2 YNFKEQ. V was pared by 0 bases and J by 0 bases, with 11 bases between. The CDR3 covers 17 residues.